These 20 T cell receptor beta chains originate from one sample sequenced in a study of blood T cell repertoires in COVID-19. Some clones are missing from TCRdb's copy, which holds only in-frame ones; the method was immunoSEQ multiplex PCR. The repertoire consists of around 170,000 clones, with less than 85% occurring once and the leading ten covering about an eighth. What was sequenced was PBMCs or T cells enriched from blood (not recorded which). These receptors all come from a man aged 50 to 60 who had recovered from COVID-19.

V usage is TRBV6-1 and J usage is TRBJ1-2; D gene uncertain. Deletions cut 1 base from V and 7 bases from J, with 10 bases between. This CDR3 has 13 residues. Germline CDR1 reads MNHNS; CDR2 reads SASEGT. The CDR3 is CASSEGGRGGYTF. Written as DNA, the CDR3 is TGTGCCAGCAGTGAAGGAGGGCGGGGTGGCTACACCTTC.

The chain combines TRBV3-1 (or the pseudogene TRBV3-2) with TRBJ1-6; 7 positions agree with TRBD1. V lost 1 base to trimming and J lost 8 bases; unmatched junction nucleotides: 5. CDR3 size: 15 residues. CDR1 and CDR2 (germline): LGHDT, YNNKEL (reference sequence). This CDR3 is CASSQGSTGYSPLHF. The CDR3 bases are TGTGCCAGCAGCCAAGGATCGACAGGGTATTCACCCCTCCACTTT.

This clone appeared a single time. V usage is TRBV11-3 and J usage is TRBJ2-7; tentatively, D is TRBD2 (6 bases). The V and J ends lost 4 bases and 7 bases respectively, with 14 bases between them. Per germline, CDR1 SGHNT and CDR2 YENEEA. This CDR3 has 13 amino acids. DNA of the CDR3: TGTGCCAGCAGCTCGAGGGTGGGAGGAGAGCAGTACTTC. This translates into CASSSRVGGEQYF.

V and J are TRBV19 and TRBJ1-1; 9 positions agree with TRBD1. Germline assignment: CDR1 LNHDA and CDR2 SQIVND (reference sequence). The CDR3 is made up of 15 amino acids. V lost 1 base to trimming and J lost 5 bases; unmatched junction nucleotides: 5. The CDR3 DNA follows: TGTGCCAGTAGTATAGGGGACAGGGTTATAACTGAAGCTTTCTTT. Translating it yields CASSIGDRVITEAFF.

The chain employs TRBV18 and TRBJ2-7; TRBD1 might be the D (6 bases). Trimming took 2 bases from V and 0 from J, leaving 11 bases between them. CDR1 KGHSH and CDR2 LQKENI come from the germline V gene. The CDR3 consists of 15 residues. CDR3 residues: CASSPIGQSSYEQYF. DNA of the CDR3: TGTGCCAGCTCACCAATAGGACAGAGCTCCTACGAGCAGTACTTC.

The chain joins TRBV2 to TRBJ1-5; TRBD1 aligns across 8 bases. Per the germline V gene, CDR1 is SNHLY and CDR2 is FYNNEI. V shed 2 bases and J 0 bases; nucleotides not matched to a gene: 6. The CDR3 totals 17 residues. The CDR3: CASSERQGAHSNQPQHF. The DNA for the CDR3 is TGTGCCAGCAGTGAAAGGCAGGGGGCTCATAGCAATCAGCCCCAGCATTTT.

The rearrangement links TRBV14 to TRBJ2-7; D is perhaps TRBD2 (6 bases). V lost 1 base to trimming and J lost 6 bases, with 13 bases between them. The CDR3 is 14 amino acids. CDR1 SGHDN and CDR2 FVKESK come from the germline V gene. The CDR3 protein is CASSQVSGVGEQYF. The DNA for the CDR3 is TGTGCCAGCAGCCAAGTTTCGGGGGTCGGCGAGCAGTACTTC. Using reference TRBV14 and TRBJ2-7 for the parts outside the CDR3, the full variable domain is EAGVTQFPSHSVIEKGQTVTLRCDPISGHDNLYWYRRVMGKEIKFLLHFVKESKQDESGMPNNRFLAERTGGTYSTLKVQPAELEDSGVYFCASSQVSGVGEQYFGPGTRLTVT.

The CDR3 DNA follows: TGTGCCAGCTCACCACGATCGGTGAACACTGAAGCTTTCTTT. Translation gives CASSPRSVNTEAFF. V usage is TRBV18 and J usage is TRBJ1-1; no clear D. Germline V gene lookup returns CDR1 KGHSH and CDR2 LQKENI. This CDR3 has 14 amino acids. V was pared by 1 base and J by 0 bases, with 6 bases between. Supplemented by reference TRBV18 and TRBJ1-1, the full variable domain reads NAGVMQNPRHLVRRRGQEARLRCSPMKGHSHVYWYRQLPEEGLKFMVYLQKENIIDESGMPKERFSAEFPKEGPSILRIQQVVRGDSAAYFCASSPRSVNTEAFFGQGTRLTVV.

This rearrangement joins TRBV19 to TRBJ1-6, with D unresolved. CDR1 LNHDA and CDR2 SQIVND come from the germline V gene (reference sequence). The CDR3 contains 15 residues. V lost 1 base and J lost 8, with 12 bases in between. CDR3 sequence reads: CASSIGSGRDSPLHF. The CDR3, as DNA: TGTGCCAGTAGTATAGGAAGCGGACGGGATTCACCCCTCCACTTT.

V gene TRBV5-1 combines with J gene TRBJ2-1; 9 nucleotides align to TRBD1. CDR1 SGHRS and CDR2 YFSETQ come from the germline V gene. V gave up 1 base and J gave up 7 bases; unmatched junction bases: 6. CDR3 length: 15 residues. This CDR3 is CASSLYTGGVNEQFF. CDR3 nucleotides: TGCGCCAGCAGCTTGTATACAGGGGGCGTTAATGAGCAGTTCTTC. Variable domain in full (rest from reference TRBV5-1 and TRBJ2-1): KAGVTQTPRYLIKTRGQQVTLSCSPISGHRSVSWYQQTPGQGLQFLFEYFSETQRNKGNFPGRFSGRQFSNSRSEMNVSTLELGDSALYLCASSLYTGGVNEQFFGPGTRLTVL.

Worth noting for this clone: Sequence at one end of the junction differs from germline and may be a read error. Written as DNA, the CDR3 is TGTGCCAGCAGCTTGCAGGGCTCCCACGAGCAGTACTTC. Translation gives CASSLQGSHEQYF. This chain connects TRBV5-4 to TRBJ2-7; D is perhaps TRBD1 (5 bases). The germline gives CDR1 SGHNT, CDR2 YYREEE (reference sequence). The CDR3 is 13 amino acids.

CDR3 DNA sequence: TGTGCCACCACGGCGGGACAGCTATGCCTGGAGAACGAGCAGTACTTC. Its protein is CATTAGQLCLENEQYF. The V call is TRBV24-1, the J call TRBJ2-7, with D possibly matching TRBD1 (7 bases). This CDR3 contains 16 residues. The V end was cut by 8 bases, the J end by 5 bases, with 24 bases between. The germline V gene has CDR1 KGHDR and CDR2 SFDVKD.

The chain joins TRBV7-6 to TRBJ1-2; no clear D. The germline gives CDR1 SGHVS, CDR2 FNYEAQ. The CDR3 length is 13 residues. V shed 2 bases and J shed 2 bases, with 6 bases lying between them. CDR3 residues: CASSLTVNYGYTF. The CDR3 DNA follows: TGTGCCAGCAGCTTAACGGTGAACTATGGCTACACCTTC.

The chain couples TRBV5-1 to TRBJ2-1; a possible D gene is TRBD1 (5 bases). The CDR3 is 14 residues long. The ends were cut back, 1 base at V and 5 bases at J, with 10 bases in the middle. Germline V gene data show CDR1 as SGHRS and CDR2 as YFSETQ. The CDR3 sequence: CASSLRQGNNEQFF. The CDR3 DNA follows: TGCGCCAGCAGCTTGCGTCAGGGAAACAATGAGCAGTTCTTC.

The chain combines TRBV19 with TRBJ1-3; D is possibly TRBD1 (6 bases). The CDR3 covers 16 residues. CDR1 is LNHDA, CDR2 SQIVND, per germline (reference sequence). Trimming removed 6 bases at V and 1 base at J, with 16 bases between. The CDR3 DNA follows: TGTGCCAGTAGCGCACAGGGACCACCTTCTGGAAACACCATATATTTT. Translated: CASSAQGPPSGNTIYF.

This clone was recorded a few times. The genes are TRBV5-1 and TRBJ1-4; perhaps TRBD1 as D (5 bases). The length of the CDR3 is 15 residues. Germline loops: CDR1 SGHRS, CDR2 YFSETQ. V shed 0 bases and J shed 8 bases, with 14 bases lying between them. The CDR3 nucleotides read TGCGCCAGCAGCTTGGGCCGGGCATCAGGGGAAAAACTGTTTTTT. Its protein is CASSLGRASGEKLFF.

This clone is a singleton in its sample. This sequence joins TRBV5-1 and TRBJ1-1, with a tentative D call TRBD1 (5 bases). Trimming left V 4 bases short and J 1 base short, with 14 bases between. This CDR3 comprises 15 residues. Germline V gene lookup returns CDR1 SGHRS and CDR2 YFSETQ. The CDR3 coding sequence is TGCGCCAGCAGCGATCCAGCCGGGGGGAACACTGAAGCTTTCTTT. This encodes CASSDPAGGNTEAFF.

This clone was counted a single time. The chain joins TRBV5-5 to TRBJ2-3, with 8 positions matching TRBD1. The CDR3 consists of 14 residues. CDR1 is SGHKS, CDR2 YYEKEE, per germline (reference sequence). The ends lost 5 bases at V and 0 bases at J; junction bases unmatched: 2. The CDR3 DNA sequence: TGTGCCAGCAGTGGACAGGGCAGCACAGATACGCAGTATTTT. Translation: CASSGQGSTDTQYF.

The chain recombines TRBV2 with TRBJ1-2, with TRBD1 as a possible D gene (6 bases). The CDR3 runs to 15 residues. Trimming took off 5 bases at V and 0 bases at J, with 13 bases between the two ends. CDR1 and CDR2 (germline): SNHLY, FYNNEI. CDR3 amino acids: CASSTRGGPNYGYTF. The CDR3, as DNA: TGTGCCAGCAGTACACGGGGGGGGCCTAACTATGGCTACACCTTC.

The gene calls are TRBV7-6 and TRBJ1-3; TRBD1 might be the D (6 bases). The germline V gene encodes CDR1 SGHVS and CDR2 FNYEAQ. The CDR3 spans 14 residues. V lost 1 base to trimming and J lost 3 bases, with 7 bases between them. The DNA of the CDR3 is TGTGCCAGCAGCTTAGGGACAGTTGGAAACACCATATATTTT. This encodes CASSLGTVGNTIYF. Combining the CDR3 with reference TRBV7-6 and TRBJ1-3 gives the whole variable domain GAGVSQSPRYKVTKRGQDVALRCDPISGHVSLYWYRQALGQGPEFLTYFNYEAQQDKSGLPNDRFSAERPEGSISTLTIQRTEQRDSAMYRCASSLGTVGNTIYFGEGSWLTVV.